The rows below give T cell receptor beta chains drawn from one sample of a study of shared clonotypes between healthy human individuals. Clones were sequenced by immunoSEQ multiplex PCR, and TCRdb holds only the in-frame ones, with some missing. The table lists 600,000 or so clones, 95% of them singletons, with around 0.11% in the top ten. Sequencing input: naive CD8+ T cells sorted from blood. These receptors were taken from a woman in her 30s in good health. The CDR3 runs from the conserved cysteine through the conserved F or W. A D gene is named only where the DNA matches it firmly. Only some rows state a clone size, as once, few, many or a class for expanded clones.

V gene: TRBV29-1; clone size: once; D gene: .; J gene: TRBJ1-2; CDR3 protein: CSVVSGGVIGGYTF; CDR3 DNA: TGCAGCGTTGTTAGTGGGGGGGTGATAGGTGGCTACACCTTC
V gene: TRBV2; clone size: .; D gene: .; J gene: TRBJ2-7; CDR3 protein: CASSFLFYEQYF; CDR3 DNA: TGTGCCAGCAGCTTCTTATTCTACGAGCAGTACTTC
V gene: TRBV25-1; clone size: .; D gene: .; J gene: TRBJ2-7; CDR3 protein: CASSYALGYEQYF; CDR3 DNA: TGTGCCAGCAGTTACGCACTCGGCTACGAGCAGTACTTC
V gene: TRBV27; clone size: .; D gene: TRBD2; J gene: TRBJ2-7; CDR3 protein: CASSLNGGSGGEQYF; CDR3 DNA: TGTGCCAGCAGTTTAAATGGCGGGAGCGGCGGCGAGCAGTACTTC
V gene: TRBV11-2; clone size: few; D gene: .; J gene: TRBJ2-7; CDR3 protein: CASSLADHTYEQYF; CDR3 DNA: TGTGCCAGCAGCTTAGCGGACCATACCTACGAGCAGTACTTC
V gene: TRBV13; clone size: .; D gene: TRBD1; J gene: TRBJ2-5; CDR3 protein: CASSSAGTGTGETQYF; CDR3 DNA: TGTGCCAGCAGCTCAGCCGGGACAGGGACGGGAGAGACCCAGTACTTC
V gene: TRBV29-1; clone size: once; D gene: .; J gene: TRBJ2-7; CDR3 protein: CSVGEISHEQYF; CDR3 DNA: TGCAGCGTTGGGGAGATTTCCCACGAGCAGTACTTC
V gene: TRBV11-2; clone size: .; D gene: TRBD1; J gene: TRBJ1-1; CDR3 protein: CASSTRDRGDTEAFF; CDR3 DNA: TGTGCCAGCAGCACGCGGGACAGGGGCGACACTGAAGCTTTCTTT
V gene: TRBV9; clone size: once; D gene: TRBD2; J gene: TRBJ2-1; CDR3 protein: CASSVRTSSSNEQFF; CDR3 DNA: TGTGCCAGCAGCGTAAGGACTAGCAGTTCGAATGAGCAGTTCTTC
V gene: TRBV30; clone size: .; D gene: TRBD1; J gene: TRBJ2-5; CDR3 protein: CAWEGTGEGTQYF; CDR3 DNA: TGTGCCTGGGAGGGGACAGGGGAGGGGACCCAGTACTTC
V gene: TRBV19; clone size: .; D gene: .; J gene: TRBJ2-6; CDR3 protein: CASTGSSGANVLTF; CDR3 DNA: TGTGCCAGTACAGGGTCCTCTGGGGCCAACGTCCTGACTTTC
V gene: TRBV20-1; clone size: .; D gene: .; J gene: TRBJ2-1; CDR3 protein: CGYNEQFF; CDR3 DNA: TGCGGATACAATGAGCAGTTCTTC
V gene: TRBV25-1; clone size: .; D gene: .; J gene: TRBJ1-5; CDR3 protein: CASGAMGSNQPQHF; CDR3 DNA: TGTGCCAGCGGAGCCATGGGAAGCAATCAGCCCCAGCATTTT
V gene: TRBV6-1; clone size: .; D gene: .; J gene: TRBJ2-7; CDR3 protein: CASRETVYEQYF; CDR3 DNA: TGTGCCAGCAGGGAGACAGTCTACGAGCAGTACTTC
V gene: TRBV7-9; clone size: .; D gene: .; J gene: TRBJ2-1; CDR3 protein: CASSPSISDGEFF; CDR3 DNA: TGTGCCAGCAGCCCGAGTATATCGGACGGCGAGTTCTTC
V gene: TRBV7-9; clone size: .; D gene: .; J gene: TRBJ1-3; CDR3 protein: CASSFPVRASGNTIYF; CDR3 DNA: TGTGCCAGCAGCTTCCCGGTTAGGGCCTCTGGAAACACCATATATTTT
V gene: TRBV28; clone size: .; D gene: TRBD2; J gene: TRBJ2-3; CDR3 protein: CASSRTSGRIHTDTQYF; CDR3 DNA: TGTGCCAGCAGTCGGACTAGCGGGAGAATCCACACAGATACGCAGTATTTT
V gene: TRBV14; clone size: .; D gene: .; J gene: TRBJ2-1; CDR3 protein: CASSFSGSHNEQFF; CDR3 DNA: TGTGCCAGCAGTTTTAGCGGAAGCCACAATGAGCAGTTCTTC
V gene: TRBV27; clone size: .; D gene: .; J gene: TRBJ2-7; CDR3 protein: CASSLGVPGYEQYF; CDR3 DNA: TGTGCCAGCAGTTTAGGGGTCCCGGGGTACGAGCAGTACTTC
V gene: TRBV27; clone size: .; D gene: TRBD1; J gene: TRBJ1-5; CDR3 protein: CASSLGTGAFQPQHF; CDR3 DNA: TGTGCCAGCAGTTTAGGGACAGGGGCTTTTCAGCCCCAGCATTTT
V gene: TRBV27; clone size: once; D gene: .; J gene: TRBJ2-6; CDR3 protein: CASSFGSGANVLTF; CDR3 DNA: TGTGCCAGCAGTTTTGGGTCTGGGGCCAACGTCCTGACTTTC
V gene: TRBV27; clone size: .; D gene: TRBD2; J gene: TRBJ2-7; CDR3 protein: CASSLSASGPFYEQYF; CDR3 DNA: TGTGCCAGCAGTTTATCGGCTAGCGGCCCCTTCTACGAGCAGTACTTC
V gene: TRBV2; clone size: .; D gene: TRBD1; J gene: TRBJ2-3; CDR3 protein: CASRSGTDEVTQYF; CDR3 DNA: TGTGCCAGCAGGTCCGGGACAGATGAAGTTACGCAGTATTTT
V gene: TRBV7-9; clone size: .; D gene: TRBD1; J gene: TRBJ2-7; CDR3 protein: CASSGPGQAAYEQYF; CDR3 DNA: TGTGCCAGCAGTGGACCGGGACAGGCGGCCTACGAGCAGTACTTC
V gene: TRBV28; clone size: .; D gene: .; J gene: TRBJ2-7; CDR3 protein: CASSLHSYEQYF; CDR3 DNA: TGTGCCAGCAGTTTGCACAGCTACGAGCAGTACTTC
V gene: TRBV27; clone size: .; D gene: TRBD2; J gene: TRBJ2-7; CDR3 protein: CASSLQSTSGRVPYEQYF; CDR3 DNA: TGTGCCAGCAGCCTACAGTCGACTAGCGGGAGGGTCCCCTACGAGCAGTACTTC